These T cell receptor beta chains were read from a single sample in a study of human T cells and chemical hapten exposure. From the RACE reads, TCRdb called clonotypes with MiXCR, one entry per CDR3 protein. The sample carries just over 350,000 distinct CDR3 sequences, roughly 6.3% recorded once. Sequencing was performed on whole blood, taken in connection with sensitization to the hapten diphenylcyclopropenone (DPC). These receptors were taken from a woman aged 18-29 years with alopecia areata. Some clones in this sample may be carry-over from other donors' samples. CDR3s include the opening cysteine and the closing phenylalanine or tryptophan. A D gene is named only where the DNA matches it firmly. Clone sizes are given selectively: once, few, many, or a class where the clone is expanded.

J gene	CDR3 length	V gene	clone size	D gene	CDR3 protein	CDR3 DNA
TRBJ2-1	13	TRBV29-1	many	NA	CSVVAGRYNEQFF	TGCAGCGTTGTGGCGGGGAGGTACAATGAGCAGTTCTTC
TRBJ1-2	15	TRBV12-3/TRBV12-4	many	TRBD1	CASSPGTGGFYGYTF	TGTGCCAGCAGTCCGGGGACAGGGGGCTTCTATGGCTACACCTTC
TRBJ2-7	14	TRBV10-3	NA	NA	CAISESDRYYEQYF	TGTGCCATCAGTGAATCGGACAGATACTACGAGCAGTACTTC
TRBJ1-2	15	TRBV6-5	many	NA	CASSYETASNYGYTF	TGTGCCAGCAGTTACGAGACAGCGTCTAACTATGGCTACACCTTC
TRBJ1-2	15	TRBV7-6	many	NA	CASSPTGGSNYGYTF	TGTGCCAGCAGCCCCACGGGGGGGTCTAACTATGGCTACACCTTC
TRBJ1-2	14	TRBV9	many	NA	CASSVGAGQSGYTF	TGTGCCAGCAGCGTAGGGGCAGGGCAGAGTGGCTACACCTTC
TRBJ2-3	16	TRBV27	many	NA	CASSTRWAVNSDTQYF	TGTGCCAGCTCGACTCGGTGGGCGGTCAACTCAGATACGCAGTATTTT
TRBJ2-1	20	TRBV11-2	NA	NA	CASSYRRKLDSPGPNNEQFF	TGTGCCAGCAGCTACCGACGTAAGTTGGACAGCCCTGGCCCAAACAATGAGCAGTTCTTC
TRBJ2-1	16	TRBV6-6	few	NA	CASSLTKAPAMGEQFF	TGTGCCAGCAGCCTAACCAAGGCCCCGGCTATGGGTGAGCAGTTCTTC
TRBJ2-7	9	TRBV10-3	NA	NA	CAIRHEQYF	TGTGCCATCCGCCACGAGCAGTACTTC
TRBJ2-7	13	TRBV18	NA	NA	CASSFTEAYEQYF	TGTGCCAGCTCATTTACCGAGGCCTACGAGCAGTACTTC
TRBJ2-3	17	TRBV12-3/TRBV12-4	NA	NA	CASSSPLLSKETDTQYF	TGTGCCAGCAGTTCCCCCCTTCTTTCGAAGGAAACAGATACGCAGTATTTT
TRBJ2-7	12	TRBV5-1	NA	NA	CASSLQYGEQYF	TGCGCCAGCAGCTTGCAATACGGGGAGCAGTACTTC
TRBJ2-3	16	TRBV5-6	NA	TRBD1	CASSSYGTGRNQPQYF	TGTGCCAGCAGCTCTTACGGGACAGGACGCAATCAGCCCCAGTATTTT
TRBJ1-1	13	TRBV4-3	NA	NA	CASSQTGHSEAFF	TGCGCCAGCAGCCAGACGGGACACTCCGAAGCTTTCTTT
TRBJ1-1	14	TRBV20-1	few	NA	CSAREGGRNTEAFF	TGCAGTGCTAGAGAGGGGGGCCGGAACACTGAAGCTTTCTTT
TRBJ2-7	13	TRBV28	few	NA	CASSLRTDYEQYF	TGTGCCAGCAGTTTGAGAACAGATTACGAGCAGTACTTC
TRBJ2-3	16	TRBV7-2	many	TRBD1	CASSLDPGQGGDTQYF	TGTGCCAGCAGCTTAGATCCGGGACAGGGTGGCGATACGCAGTATTTT
TRBJ1-1	14	TRBV20-1	many	NA	CSAPNPKAETEAFF	TGCAGTGCTCCCAATCCGAAGGCAGAAACTGAAGCTTTCTTT
TRBJ1-1	13	TRBV12-3/TRBV12-4	many	NA	CASRVTGTAEAFF	TGTGCCAGCAGGGTTACAGGAACCGCTGAAGCTTTCTTT
TRBJ1-2	12	TRBV6-2/TRBV6-3	few	NA	CASSYGYYGYTF	TGTGCCAGCAGTTATGGGTACTATGGCTACACCTTC
TRBJ1-3	15	TRBV7-9	many	NA	CASSSSGTDRNTIYF	TGTGCCAGCAGCTCCTCAGGGACGGACCGAAACACCATATATTTT
TRBJ1-3	12	TRBV5-4	many	NA	CASRDSGNTIYF	TGTGCCAGCCGGGACTCTGGAAACACCATATATTTT
TRBJ2-1	15	TRBV7-2	few	TRBD2	CASSSSGERYNEQFF	TGTGCCAGCAGCTCTAGCGGGGAAAGATACAATGAGCAGTTCTTC
TRBJ2-3	15	TRBV6-1	few	TRBD2	CAAHGRGLSTDTQYF	TGTGCCGCCCACGGGCGGGGGTTGAGCACAGATACGCAGTATTTT
TRBJ2-3	14	TRBV21-1	few	NA	CASYKRGRSDTQYF	TGTGCCAGCTATAAGCGGGGGAGATCAGATACGCAGTATTTT
TRBJ1-6	17	TRBV12-3/TRBV12-4	many	NA	CASSLSNPGHRNSPLHF	TGTGCCAGCAGTTTATCCAACCCGGGACACCGTAATTCACCCCTCCACTTT
TRBJ2-2	15	TRBV6-2/TRBV6-3	many	NA	CASEDGSSNTGELFF	TGTGCCAGCGAGGACGGATCCTCGAACACCGGGGAGCTGTTTTTT
TRBJ1-2	14	TRBV19	many	NA	CASSILGTEYGYTF	TGTGCCAGTAGTATCCTCGGGACGGAGTATGGCTACACCTTC
TRBJ2-7	12	TRBV6-2/TRBV6-3	many	TRBD1	CASSKGALEQYF	TGTGCCAGCAGTAAGGGGGCGTTGGAGCAGTACTTC
TRBJ2-1	16	TRBV7-2	few	TRBD2	CASSSPVGTSGDEQFF	TGTGCCAGCAGCTCACCGGTCGGGACTAGCGGGGATGAGCAGTTCTTC
TRBJ1-1	15	TRBV20-1	many	NA	CSASSSFEMNTEAFF	TGCAGTGCTAGTAGCTCTTTTGAGATGAACACTGAAGCTTTCTTT
TRBJ2-2	14	TRBV9	few	NA	CASSETPSTGELFF	TGTGCCAGCAGCGAGACCCCCTCCACCGGGGAGCTGTTTTTT
TRBJ2-5	13	TRBV12-3/TRBV12-4	few	NA	CASSSGYPETQYF	TGTGCCAGCAGCTCAGGGTATCCAGAGACCCAGTACTTC
TRBJ1-2	16	TRBV2	many	TRBD1	CASSAYTGTGGDGYTF	TGTGCCAGCAGTGCCTACACCGGGACAGGGGGTGATGGCTACACCTTC
TRBJ2-7	13	TRBV7-9	NA	NA	CASSPGGSREQYF	TGTGCCAGCAGCCCGGGCGGCAGTCGCGAGCAGTACTTC
TRBJ2-2	14	TRBV7-7	NA	NA	CASSLSVSAGELFF	TGTGCTAGCAGCTTATCGGTTTCGGCCGGGGAGCTGTTTTTT
TRBJ1-4	12	TRBV29-1	many	NA	CSVEGNDEKLFF	TGCAGCGTTGAGGGGAATGATGAAAAACTGTTTTTT
TRBJ2-5	12	TRBV7-3	few	NA	CASGTSQETQYF	TGTGCCAGCGGCACTAGCCAAGAGACCCAGTACTTC
TRBJ1-1	14	TRBV7-3	few	NA	CASSQTTRATEAFF	TGTGCCAGCAGCCAAACGACACGGGCCACTGAAGCTTTCTTT
TRBJ2-7	15	TRBV4-3	few	TRBD2	CASSQDMSGAYEQYF	TGCGCCAGCAGCCAAGATATGAGCGGGGCCTACGAGCAGTACTTC
TRBJ1-4	12	TRBV20-1	NA	NA	CSARAPPEKLFF	TGCAGTGCTAGAGCCCCTCCCGAAAAACTGTTTTTT
TRBJ2-1	15	TRBV6-2/TRBV6-3	many	TRBD2	CASTITGGDYNEQFF	TGTGCCAGCACCATCACGGGGGGTGATTACAATGAGCAGTTCTTC
TRBJ1-3	12	TRBV20-1	many	NA	CSARTDGNTIYF	TGCAGTGCCCGGACAGATGGAAACACCATATATTTT
TRBJ2-1	16	TRBV7-9	many	TRBD2	CASSLILAGYYNEQFF	TGTGCCAGCAGCTTGATCCTAGCGGGGTATTACAATGAGCAGTTCTTC
TRBJ2-2	14	TRBV3-1	NA	NA	CASSQDGGTGELFF	TGTGCCAGCAGCCAAGATGGGGGCACCGGGGAGCTGTTTTTT
TRBJ1-6	16	TRBV13	many	NA	CASSLATGNYNSPLHF	TGTGCCAGCAGCTTAGCAACCGGGAACTATAATTCACCCCTCCACTTT
TRBJ1-5	15	TRBV4-3	many	NA	CASSQIGGSNQPQHF	TGCGCCAGCAGCCAAATTGGGGGTAGCAATCAGCCCCAGCATTTT
TRBJ2-2	15	TRBV12-3/TRBV12-4	few	NA	CASSWLRGDGGELFF	TGTGCCAGCAGTTGGCTACGGGGCGACGGCGGGGAGCTGTTTTTT
TRBJ1-3	14	TRBV7-9	few	NA	CASSFGAEGNTIYF	TGTGCCAGCAGCTTTGGGGCCGAGGGAAACACCATATATTTT
TRBJ2-3	18	TRBV4-1	few	TRBD1	CASSRTGQEDAGTDTQYF	TGCGCCAGCAGCCGAACCGGACAGGAAGACGCCGGAACAGATACGCAGTATTTT
TRBJ2-5	11	TRBV28	NA	NA	CASSFMGTQYF	TGTGCCAGCAGTTTCATGGGAACCCAGTACTTC
TRBJ1-1	12	TRBV4-1	NA	NA	CASSPLWTEAFF	TGCGCCAGCAGCCCCCTTTGGACTGAAGCTTTCTTT
TRBJ2-3	15	TRBV5-1	NA	TRBD2	CASSGVSGGTDTQYF	TGCGCCAGCAGCGGAGTTAGCGGGGGCACAGATACGCAGTATTTT
TRBJ2-1	17	TRBV28	NA	TRBD1	CASSSLRTGSSYNEQFF	TGTGCCAGCAGTTCCTTACGGACAGGGAGCTCCTACAATGAGCAGTTCTTC
TRBJ2-3	13	TRBV29-1	many	TRBD1	CSWDSASTDTQYF	TGCAGCTGGGACAGCGCCAGCACAGATACGCAGTATTTT
TRBJ2-3	16	TRBV4-2	few	NA	CASSLRQDASTDTQYF	TGTGCCAGCAGCCTTAGACAGGACGCTAGCACAGATACGCAGTATTTT
TRBJ1-1	13	TRBV2	few	NA	CASSEFKNTEAFF	TGTGCCAGCAGTGAATTCAAGAACACTGAAGCTTTCTTT
TRBJ2-1	17	TRBV15	few	NA	CATSTTLNSSSYNEQFF	TGTGCCACCAGCACGACCCTCAACTCGAGCTCCTACAATGAGCAGTTCTTC